Listed below are T cell receptor beta chains from one sample, sequenced in a study of blood T cell repertoires in COVID-19. TCRdb's table, derived via immunoSEQ multiplex PCR, lists solely in-frame clones and lacks some. The top ten clones hold about 4% of a sample with approximately 97,000 clones, approximately 91% of them seen once. Sequenced sample: peripheral blood. The receptor set was obtained from a man aged 18 to 29 with acute or convalescent COVID-19. The CDR3 runs from the conserved cysteine through the conserved F or W. A D gene is named only where the DNA matches it firmly. Only some rows state a clone size, as once, few, many or a class for expanded clones.

NA	NA	TRBJ2-1	TRBV15	TGTGCCACCAGCAGAGCCCCCAGCGGGCCGAACAATGAGCAGTTCTTC	CATSRAPSGPNNEQFF
NA	NA	TRBJ1-2	TRBV11-2	TGTGCCAGCAGCTTAGATCCCGGAACAGGATATGGCTACACCTTC	CASSLDPGTGYGYTF
NA	NA	TRBJ1-5	TRBV18	TGTGCCAGCTCACCAAGAACAGGCGACAATCAGCCCCAGCATTTT	CASSPRTGDNQPQHF
TRBD2	NA	TRBJ2-2	TRBV4-1	TGCGCCAGCAGCGGATTGGGACTAGCAGCGAACACCGGGGAGCTGTTTTTT	CASSGLGLAANTGELFF
TRBD1	NA	TRBJ2-1	TRBV30	TGTGCCTGGAGTTGGGACAGGGGCGGCAATGAGCAGTTCTTC	CAWSWDRGGNEQFF
NA	NA	TRBJ2-1	TRBV10-2	TGCGCCAGCGGCCTCTCTAGCCCTGCCTACAATGAGCAGTTCTTC	CASGLSSPAYNEQFF
NA	NA	TRBJ1-5	TRBV3-1/TRBV3-2	TGTGCCAGCAGCCTCGACAGGCGGCAGCCCCAGCATTTT	CASSLDRRQPQHF
TRBD2	NA	TRBJ2-3	TRBV2	TGTGCCAGCAGTGTAAGGGCCGGGACTAGCGGGTTAGATACGCAGTATTTT	CASSVRAGTSGLDTQYF
NA	NA	TRBJ1-4	TRBV5-1	TGCGCCAGCAGCTTGGATGCGAGAAGAGAAGAAAAACTGTTTTTT	CASSLDARREEKLFF
TRBD2	NA	TRBJ2-4	TRBV11-2	TGTGCCAGCAGCTTAGAGGCGGGGGGGCGCGTCAAAAACATTCAGTACTTC	CASSLEAGGRVKNIQYF
TRBD2	few	TRBJ2-7	TRBV5-4	TGTGCCAGCAGCATACTAGCGGGGCCTACCTACGAGCAGTACTTC	CASSILAGPTYEQYF
TRBD1	NA	TRBJ2-7	TRBV6-5	TGTGCCAGCACCCATACATGGGACAGCTCCTACGAGCAGTACTTC	CASTHTWDSSYEQYF
NA	NA	TRBJ2-2	TRBV5-1	TGCGCCAGCAGCTCGGCCCCCCCGGACAAGGGCACCGGGGAGCTGTTTTTT	CASSSAPPDKGTGELFF
TRBD1	NA	TRBJ1-5	TRBV30	TGTGCCTGGAGTCTAGGGACAGGGGAACAGCCCCAGCATTTT	CAWSLGTGEQPQHF
TRBD2	once	TRBJ2-7	TRBV11-2	TGTGCCAGCAGCCCCCCCGGGGGGTGGCTTAATGGGCAGTACTTC	CASSPPGGWLNGQYF
TRBD1	NA	TRBJ2-3	TRBV19	TGTGCCAGTAGCCTTTTGGACAGGGACACAGATACGCAGTATTTT	CASSLLDRDTDTQYF
TRBD1	NA	TRBJ1-2	TRBV19	TGTGCCAGTAGAGAGTCAGGGGGCTCCTATGGCTACACCTTC	CASRESGGSYGYTF
TRBD1	NA	TRBJ1-1	TRBV7-9	TGTGCCAGCAGCGTGACAGGGGTGAACACTGAAGCTTTCTTT	CASSVTGVNTEAFF
NA	NA	TRBJ2-7	TRBV11-3	TGTGCCAGCAGCTTAACGTTCAGCTCCTACGAGCAGTACTTC	CASSLTFSSYEQYF
NA	NA	TRBJ2-1	TRBV14	TGTGCCAGCAGCCAAGAAGAAGGATTTAGTGGGAGATTATTCAGGAATGAGCAGTTCTTC	CASSQEEGFSGRLFRNEQFF
TRBD1	NA	TRBJ1-2	TRBV2	TGTGCCAGCAGTGAAGACAGGGGCCAATATGGCTACACCTTC	CASSEDRGQYGYTF
NA	NA	TRBJ1-2	TRBV9	TGTGCCAGCAGCCCTGAGATACAGAAAAGCTATGGCTACACCTTC	CASSPEIQKSYGYTF
TRBD2	NA	TRBJ2-7	TRBV5-6	TGTGCCAGCAGCTTGTTTCCTAGCGGCAGCTACGAGCAGTACTTC	CASSLFPSGSYEQYF
TRBD1	few	TRBJ1-4	TRBV5-1	TGCGCCAGCAGCTGGGGACAGTACCCTAATGAAAAACTGTTTTTT	CASSWGQYPNEKLFF
TRBD1	NA	TRBJ1-2	TRBV15	TGTGCCACCAGCAGAGCGGGACAGGGGTTTAACTATGGCTACACCTTC	CATSRAGQGFNYGYTF
NA	NA	TRBJ1-5	TRBV6-6	TGTGCCAGCAGTTACAAGGAGGGAGGGGGCAATCAGCCCCAGCATTTT	CASSYKEGGGNQPQHF
NA	NA	TRBJ1-5	TRBV5-1	TGCGCCAGCAGCAGGGGGGGTATGGGGCAGCCCCAGCATTTT	CASSRGGMGQPQHF
TRBD2	NA	TRBJ2-3	TRBV25-1	TGTGCCAGCAGTGAACGGTCAGCGGGGGTGGCAGATACGCAGTATTTT	CASSERSAGVADTQYF
NA	NA	TRBJ2-1	TRBV19	TGTGCCAGTAGTAATCAGGGCAGGAATGAGCAGTTCTTC	CASSNQGRNEQFF
NA	NA	TRBJ1-3	TRBV7-2	TGTGCCAGCAGCTTCCCAGGAAACACCATATATTTT	CASSFPGNTIYF
NA	NA	TRBJ1-2	TRBV5-1	TGCGCCAGCAGCTTGGTCGCAGACTATGGCTACACCTTC	CASSLVADYGYTF
NA	NA	TRBJ1-6	TRBV5-1	TGCGCCAGCAGCTGGGCCAAGCAGGGCGATTCACCCCTCCACTTT	CASSWAKQGDSPLHF
TRBD2	NA	TRBJ2-3	TRBV7-2	TGTGCCAGCAGCGGGCGGGGGGGCGAAGCAGATACGCAGTATTTT	CASSGRGGEADTQYF
NA	NA	TRBJ2-5	TRBV10-3	TGTGCCATCAGTGACCCCGGGGCAGACAGGAGGGAGACCCAGTACTTC	CAISDPGADRRETQYF
TRBD1	once	TRBJ1-2	TRBV7-6	TGTGCCAGCAGCCAACAGGGGGGTTCGCTTGGCTACACCTTC	CASSQQGGSLGYTF
NA	NA	TRBJ2-2	TRBV19	TGTGCCAGTGGACCGGGACACCCTTCGAACACCGGGGAGCTGTTTTTT	CASGPGHPSNTGELFF
TRBD2	NA	TRBJ2-7	TRBV5-1	TGCGCCAGCAGCCGCGACAGGGGACTAGCGGGTCAGGAGCAGTACTTC	CASSRDRGLAGQEQYF
NA	NA	TRBJ1-2	TRBV11-2	TGTGCCAGCAGCTTAGCGGGTTCTTGGGCAGGGAACTATGGCTACACCTTC	CASSLAGSWAGNYGYTF
NA	NA	TRBJ2-5	TRBV21-1	TGTGCCAGCAGCAAAGGGGTGGCAGGGGAGGGAGAGACCCAGTACTTC	CASSKGVAGEGETQYF
NA	NA	TRBJ1-3	TRBV5-1	TGCGCCAGCAGCCTGGACAGCTCTGGAAACACCATATATTTT	CASSLDSSGNTIYF
TRBD1	once	TRBJ1-5	TRBV7-8	TGTGCCAGCAGCTTAGGGGAGAGACAGGGGGATGGTCAGCCCCAGCATTTT	CASSLGERQGDGQPQHF
TRBD2	NA	TRBJ2-3	TRBV6-5	TGTGCCAGCAGTTACGAAGCGGGGGCTGTGGGGGATACGCAGTATTTT	CASSYEAGAVGDTQYF
NA	NA	TRBJ1-1	TRBV24-1	TGTGCCACCAGTGGATACGGGGGGGGGTTAGTATGGACTGAAGCTTTCTTT	CATSGYGGGLVWTEAFF
NA	NA	TRBJ1-4	TRBV18	TGTGCCAGCTCACCAGGTCGACAGACAGCAACTAATGAAAAACTGTTTTTT	CASSPGRQTATNEKLFF
NA	NA	TRBJ1-4	TRBV6-6	TGTGCCAGCAAATCGCAGGGCCTGAATGAAAAACTGTTTTTT	CASKSQGLNEKLFF
TRBD2	NA	TRBJ2-7	TRBV30	TGTGCCTGGAGTGGAATAGCGGGGGTCTCCTACGAGCAGTACTTC	CAWSGIAGVSYEQYF
TRBD1	NA	TRBJ2-7	TRBV6-5	TGTGCCAGCATGCGACAGGGCACTGTCTACGAGCAGTACTTC	CASMRQGTVYEQYF
TRBD1	NA	TRBJ1-5	TRBV6-5	TGTGCCAGCAGTTACTTTGGGACAGGGGTCGATCAGCCCCAGCATTTT	CASSYFGTGVDQPQHF